These 24 T cell receptor beta chains share one sample of origin, sequenced in a study of blood T cell repertoires in COVID-19. Repertoires were generated with immunoSEQ multiplex PCR, while TCRdb's copy carries only in-frame clones and drops some. The sample lists hundreds of thousands of clones, about 90% occurring once. The sample was peripheral blood. Receptors were obtained from a woman in her 30s with COVID-19, enrolled during active disease.

This clone was observed a single time. This chain uses TRBV7-2 with TRBJ1-3, with TRBD1 as a possible D gene (5 bases). Trimming removed 5 bases at V and 0 bases at J, with 23 bases between. Germline CDR1 reads SGHTA; CDR2 reads FQGNSA. CDR3 size: 19 residues. CDR3 sequence: CASSRRWGPATSSGNTIYF. The CDR3 bases are TGTGCCAGCAGCAGACGATGGGGCCCAGCCACCTCCTCTGGAAACACCATATATTTT.

A remark on this clone: The sample has other DNA sequences that encode this CDR3 too. The rearrangement uses TRBV7-2 and TRBJ1-5, with TRBD1 as a possible D gene (6 bases). V was shortened by 3 bases and J by 7 bases, with 10 bases between the two germline ends. CDR1 SGHTA and CDR2 FQGNSA come from the germline V gene. This CDR3 comprises 13 residues. CDR3 sequence: CASSFRGGQPQHF. CDR3 in DNA: TGTGCCAGCAGCTTTAGGGGGGGACAGCCCCAGCATTTT.

The V gene is TRBV24-1, the J gene TRBJ1-6; 8 bases match TRBD1. Germline CDR1 reads KGHDR; CDR2 reads SFDVKD. This CDR3 comprises 14 residues. V lost 5 bases and J lost 7; bases outside the gene matches: 3. The CDR3: CATSATGGNSPLHF. In DNA, the CDR3 is TGTGCCACCAGTGCCACAGGGGGAAATTCACCCCTCCACTTT.

The chain links TRBV4-1 to TRBJ1-4; D gene uncertain. Trimming stripped 3 bases from V and 5 bases from J, with 10 bases between. The germline gives CDR1 MGHRA, CDR2 YSYEKL. The CDR3 has 14 residues. CDR3 in amino acids: CASSQEAKNEKLFF. CDR3 nucleotides: TGCGCCAGCAGCCAGGAGGCAAAAAATGAAAAACTGTTTTTT.

The chain employs TRBV5-4 and TRBJ2-5, with 10 bases matching TRBD2. Per germline, CDR1 SGHNT and CDR2 YYREEE (reference sequence). CDR3 length: 14 residues. Germline trimming cut 2 bases from V and 14 bases from J; bases unmatched to any gene: 12. The CDR3 sequence: CASSFVGSGGKRYF. CDR3 nucleotides: TGTGCCAGCAGCTTCGTCGGTAGCGGGGGGAAGCGTTACTTC. Full variable domain (rest looked up from reference TRBV5-4 and TRBJ2-5): ETGVTQSPTHLIKTRGQQVTLRCSSQSGHNTVSWYQQALGQGPQFIFQYYREEENGRGNFPPRFSGLQFPNYSSELNVNALELDDSALYLCASSFVGSGGKRYFGPGTRLLVL.

This clone appeared a single time. This rearrangement joins TRBV12-3 or TRBV12-4 to TRBJ1-2; D is ambiguous. V dropped 2 bases and J dropped 2 bases, with 6 bases sitting between them. The CDR3 extends over 13 amino acids. CDR3 sequence: CASSLPANYGYTF. The CDR3 DNA reads TGTGCCAGCAGTTTACCAGCGAACTATGGCTACACCTTC.

V and J are TRBV3-1 (or the pseudogene TRBV3-2) and TRBJ2-2; 7 bases align to TRBD1. The length of the CDR3 is 15 residues. Germline assignment: CDR1 LGHDT and CDR2 YNNKEL (reference sequence). After removal of 2 bases from V and 3 bases from J, the junction contained 3 bases not matched to a gene. CDR3 DNA: TGTGCCAGCAGCCAACGGGACAGTCACACCGGGGAGCTGTTTTTT. This codes for CASSQRDSHTGELFF.

CDR3 sequence (DNA): TGTGCCAGCAGCTTTGGGCGGGGGGGCCGAGATACGCAGTATTTT. Its translation: CASSFGRGGRDTQYF. The chain uses TRBV11-2 and TRBJ2-3; the match to TRBD2 covers 9 bases. CDR3 length: 15 residues. In germline, CDR1 is SGHAT, CDR2 FQNNGV. V lost 3 bases and J lost 5; bases outside the gene matches: 6. The complete variable domain, with remaining parts taken from reference TRBV11-2 and TRBJ2-3, reads EAGVAQSPRYKIIEKRQSVAFWCNPISGHATLYWYQQILGQGPKLLIQFQNNGVVDDSQLPKDRFSAERLKGVDSTLKIQPAKLEDSAVYLCASSFGRGGRDTQYFGPGTRLTVL.

This clone turned up a few times. The V gene is TRBV5-1, the J gene TRBJ1-1; D gene uncertain. This CDR3 has 14 amino acids. Germline CDR1 SGHRS, CDR2 YFSETQ. V lost 0 bases and J 3 bases, leaving 9 bases between the germline ends. The CDR3 region is CASSLAGEDTEAFF. CDR3 bases: TGCGCCAGCAGCTTGGCCGGGGAAGACACTGAAGCTTTCTTT.

This clone showed up just a few times. The chain uses TRBV11-3 and TRBJ1-1; 7 bases map to TRBD1. From germline, CDR1 is SGHNT and CDR2 YENEEA. Losses at the gene ends were 4 bases for V and 1 base for J; bases not matched to a gene: 6. The CDR3 runs to 15 residues. This chain's CDR3 is CASSSGTAGNTEAFF. For the CDR3, the DNA is TGTGCCAGCAGCTCAGGGACAGCAGGGAACACTGAAGCTTTCTTT.

In its sample, this clone was seen once. The rearrangement links TRBV7-9 to TRBJ1-2, with D perhaps TRBD1 (5 bases). The V gene lost 1 base and the J gene lost 4 bases, with 16 bases spanning the gap. Looked up from germline, CDR1 is SEHNR and CDR2 is FQNEAQ (reference sequence). The CDR3 runs to 16 residues. The CDR3 sequence is CASSLDFRERTYGYTF. Written as DNA, the CDR3 is TGTGCCAGCAGCTTAGATTTCAGGGAAAGGACCTATGGCTACACCTTC.

The rearrangement uses TRBV13 and TRBJ2-3, with TRBD2 matching 7 bases. V was pared by 5 bases and J by 4 bases, with 9 bases of the junction left unmatched. CDR1 and CDR2 from the germline V gene are PRHDT and FYEKMQ (reference sequence). There are 15 residues in the CDR3. CDR3 coding DNA: TGTGCCAGCAGCCCCCGGGGGGAGGGCTCAGATACGCAGTATTTT. Amino acid sequence: CASSPRGEGSDTQYF.

V gene TRBV12-3 or TRBV12-4 combines with J gene TRBJ2-5; no clear D. The CDR3 is made up of 12 amino acids. Trimming took 6 bases from V and 5 from J, leaving 10 bases between them. The CDR3 sequence is CASSPLRETQYF. The CDR3 nucleotides are TGTGCCAGCAGCCCCCTTCGGGAGACCCAGTACTTC.

The V gene is TRBV11-2, the J gene TRBJ2-1, with 9 positions matching TRBD2. The CDR3 has 14 amino acids. Germline CDR1 SGHAT, CDR2 FQNNGV. J gave up 9 bases and V 2 bases, and 5 bases lay outside the gene matches. The CDR3 sequence: CASSLTAGGAEQFF. CDR3 sequence (DNA): TGTGCCAGCAGCTTAACAGCGGGAGGTGCTGAGCAGTTCTTC.

The V and J genes are TRBV7-2 and TRBJ1-2, with D maybe TRBD1 (5 bases). CDR1 and CDR2 (germline): SGHTA, FQGNSA. V gave up 4 bases and J gave up 2 bases, with 14 bases separating them. The CDR3 is 15 residues long. The CDR3: CASSSNLRGNYGYTF. The CDR3 DNA is TGTGCCAGCAGCTCGAACCTACGGGGGAACTATGGCTACACCTTC. Variable domain in full (rest from reference TRBV7-2 and TRBJ1-2): GAGVSQSPSNKVTEKGKDVELRCDPISGHTALYWYRQSLGQGLEFLIYFQGNSAPDKSGLPSDRFSAERTGGSVSTLTIQRTQQEDSAVYLCASSSNLRGNYGYTFGSGTRLTVV.

The chain carries TRBV14 and TRBJ1-2, with 8 nucleotides matching TRBD1. The length of the CDR3 is 16 residues. With 4 bases clipped from V and 1 base from J, the junction kept 8 bases outside the gene matches. Germline V CDR1 and CDR2: SGHDN, FVKESK. The CDR3 loop reads CASSPPSGQGNYGYTF. Here the CDR3 DNA reads TGTGCCAGCAGCCCTCCGTCCGGACAGGGTAACTATGGCTACACCTTC. The whole variable domain, filled in from reference TRBV14 and TRBJ1-2, reads EAGVTQFPSHSVIEKGQTVTLRCDPISGHDNLYWYRRVMGKEIKFLLHFVKESKQDESGMPNNRFLAERTGGTYSTLKVQPAELEDSGVYFCASSPPSGQGNYGYTFGSGTRLTVV.

This chain joins TRBV19 and TRBJ2-3, with TRBD2 as a possible D gene (5 bases). This CDR3 has 14 amino acids. The ends were cut back, 9 bases at V and 2 bases at J, with 15 bases in the middle. The germline gives CDR1 LNHDA, CDR2 SQIVND (reference sequence). The CDR3 loop is CASWSLRDTDTQYF. The CDR3 DNA follows: TGTGCCAGCTGGAGCCTTCGGGACACAGATACGCAGTATTTT.

The chain combines TRBV28 with TRBJ2-1; D not certain. V lost 4 bases to trimming and J lost 0 bases, with 10 bases between them. CDR1 is MDHEN, CDR2 SYDVKM, per germline. This CDR3 comprises 15 residues. The DNA of the CDR3 is TGTGCCAGCAGTTCGGTCAACTTCTCCTACAATGAGCAGTTCTTC. Translated, it gives CASSSVNFSYNEQFF.

V is TRBV19 and J is TRBJ2-7; the D gene is possibly TRBD1 (6 bases). V gave up 3 bases and J gave up 1 base, with 10 bases separating them. The germline V gene encodes CDR1 LNHDA and CDR2 SQIVND (reference sequence). The length of the CDR3 is 14 residues. CDR3 region: CASSIPGQSYEQYF. CDR3 nucleotides: TGTGCCAGTAGTATTCCCGGACAGTCCTACGAGCAGTACTTC.

The chain combines TRBV5-8 with TRBJ2-3; TRBD2 agrees at 8 bases. CDR1 is SGHTS and CDR2 is YDEGEE in the germline V gene. V was pared by 1 base and J by 3 bases, with 7 bases of the junction left unmatched. The CDR3 contains 16 residues. CDR3 in DNA: TGTGCCAGCAGCTTGTTCAGCACTAGCGGTACAGATACGCAGTATTTT. This codes for CASSLFSTSGTDTQYF.

The chain links TRBV7-9 to TRBJ2-7; a possible D gene is TRBD2 (6 bases). V lost 5 bases and J 2 bases, leaving 13 bases between the germline ends. Germline V gives CDR1 SEHNR, CDR2 FQNEAQ (reference sequence). The CDR3 spans 14 residues. CDR3 protein: CASSPPGLTYEQYF. The CDR3 DNA is TGTGCCAGCAGCCCCCCGGGACTGACCTACGAGCAGTACTTC.

The chain recombines TRBV4-2 with TRBJ2-3; D perhaps matches TRBD2 (5 bases). Germline V gene sequence: CDR1 LGHNA, CDR2 YNFKEQ. Trimming shortened V by 0 bases and J by 3 bases, and 7 bases separated the two germline ends. CDR3 size: 14 residues. The CDR3 DNA reads as TGTGCCAGCAGCCAAGATGGGAGAACAGATACGCAGTATTTT. It yields the protein CASSQDGRTDTQYF.

V and J are TRBV9 and TRBJ2-6; 9 positions match TRBD1. CDR3 length: 20 amino acids. The junction had 10 bases not matched to a gene; V was cut back by 0 bases and J by 0 bases. Germline loops: CDR1 SGDLS, CDR2 YYNGEE. The CDR3 is CASSVAPRDRVLSGANVLTF. Here the CDR3 DNA reads TGTGCCAGCAGCGTAGCCCCCCGGGACAGGGTTCTCTCTGGGGCCAACGTCCTGACTTTC.

CDR3 in DNA: TGTGCCAGCACCGAAAACCGGGACAGGAGCTCCTACGAGCAGTACGTC. It translates to CASTENRDRSSYEQYV. This chain uses TRBV6-7 with TRBJ2-7; TRBD1 aligns across 8 bases. TRBV6-7 is marked as an open reading frame, function uncertain. The junction had 11 bases not matched to a gene; V was cut back by 7 bases and J by 0 bases. The CDR3 covers 16 residues.